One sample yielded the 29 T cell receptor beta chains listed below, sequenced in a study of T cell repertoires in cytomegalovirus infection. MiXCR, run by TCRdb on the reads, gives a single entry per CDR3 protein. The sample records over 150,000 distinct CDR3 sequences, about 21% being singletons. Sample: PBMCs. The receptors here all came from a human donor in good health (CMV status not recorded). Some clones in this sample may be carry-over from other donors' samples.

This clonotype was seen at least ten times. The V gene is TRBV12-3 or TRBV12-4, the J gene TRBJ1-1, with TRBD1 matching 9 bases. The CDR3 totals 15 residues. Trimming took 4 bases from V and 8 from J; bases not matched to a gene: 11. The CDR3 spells CASSSPGQGRLEAFF. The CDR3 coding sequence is TGTGCCAGCAGTTCTCCGGGACAGGGCAGATTAGAAGCTTTCTTT.

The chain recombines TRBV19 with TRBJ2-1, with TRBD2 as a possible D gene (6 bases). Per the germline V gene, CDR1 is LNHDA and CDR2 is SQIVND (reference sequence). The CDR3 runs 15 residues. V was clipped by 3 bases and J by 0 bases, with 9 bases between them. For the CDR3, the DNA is TGTGCCAGTAGTATCGGGGACTCCTCCTACAATGAGCAGTTCTTC. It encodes CASSIGDSSYNEQFF.

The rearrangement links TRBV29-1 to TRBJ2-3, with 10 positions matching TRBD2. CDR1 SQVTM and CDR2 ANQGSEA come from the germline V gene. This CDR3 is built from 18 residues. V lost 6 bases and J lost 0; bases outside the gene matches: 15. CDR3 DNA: TGCAGCGTCGCCCGCCTAGCGGGAGCGATCCCTAGCACAGATACGCAGTATTTT. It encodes CSVARLAGAIPSTDTQYF.

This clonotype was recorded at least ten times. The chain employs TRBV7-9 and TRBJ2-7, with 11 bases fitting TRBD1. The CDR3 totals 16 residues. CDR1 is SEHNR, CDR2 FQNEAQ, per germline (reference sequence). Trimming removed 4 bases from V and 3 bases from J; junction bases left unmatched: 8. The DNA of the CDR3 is TGTGCCAGCAGCTCCGCAGGGACAGGGGGGCTCTACGAGCAGTACTTC. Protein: CASSSAGTGGLYEQYF.

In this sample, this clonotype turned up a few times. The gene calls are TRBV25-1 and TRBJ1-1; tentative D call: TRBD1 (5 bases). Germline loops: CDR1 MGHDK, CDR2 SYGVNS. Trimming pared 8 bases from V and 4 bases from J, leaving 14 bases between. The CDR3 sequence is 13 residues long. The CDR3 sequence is CASGGLGGTEAFF. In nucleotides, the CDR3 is TGTGCCAGCGGGGGGTTAGGAGGCACTGAAGCTTTCTTT.

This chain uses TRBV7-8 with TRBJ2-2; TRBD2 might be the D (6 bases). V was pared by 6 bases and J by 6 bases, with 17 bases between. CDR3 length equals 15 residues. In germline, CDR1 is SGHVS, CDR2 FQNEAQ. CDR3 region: CASRGLGRRAGELFF. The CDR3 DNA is TGTGCCAGCAGGGGACTGGGACGGCGGGCCGGGGAGCTGTTTTTT.

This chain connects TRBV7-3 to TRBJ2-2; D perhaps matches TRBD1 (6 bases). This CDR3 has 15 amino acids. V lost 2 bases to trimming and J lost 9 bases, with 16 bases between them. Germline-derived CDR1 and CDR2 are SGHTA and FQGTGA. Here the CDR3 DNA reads TGTGCCAGCAGCTTACGGGCCCAGGGGTTCAGGGAGCTGTTTTTT. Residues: CASSLRAQGFRELFF.

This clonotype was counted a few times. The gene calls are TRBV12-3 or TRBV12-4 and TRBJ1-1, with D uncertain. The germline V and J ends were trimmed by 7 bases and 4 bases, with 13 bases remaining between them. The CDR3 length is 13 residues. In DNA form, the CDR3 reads TGTGCCAGCACCCTATCTAAGAGCACTGAAGCTTTCTTT. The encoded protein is CASTLSKSTEAFF.

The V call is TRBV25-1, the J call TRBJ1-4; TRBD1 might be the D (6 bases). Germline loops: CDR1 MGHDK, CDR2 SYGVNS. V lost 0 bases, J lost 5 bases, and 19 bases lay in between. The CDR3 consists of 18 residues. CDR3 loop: CASSEYSSRGPENEKLFF. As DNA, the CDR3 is TGTGCCAGCAGTGAATATTCGTCCCGGGGGCCTGAAAATGAAAAACTGTTTTTT. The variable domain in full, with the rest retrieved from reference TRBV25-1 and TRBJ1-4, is EADIYQTPRYLVIGTGKKITLECSQTMGHDKMYWYQQDPGMELHLIHYSYGVNSTEKGDLSSESTVSRIRTEHFPLTLESARPSHTSQYLCASSEYSSRGPENEKLFFGSGTQLSVL.

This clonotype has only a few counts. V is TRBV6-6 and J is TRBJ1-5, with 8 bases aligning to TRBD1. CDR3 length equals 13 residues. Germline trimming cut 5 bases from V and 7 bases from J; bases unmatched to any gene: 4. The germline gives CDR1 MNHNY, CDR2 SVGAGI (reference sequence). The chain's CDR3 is CASSGTGRQPQHF. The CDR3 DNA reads TGTGCCAGCAGTGGGACAGGCAGACAGCCCCAGCATTTT.

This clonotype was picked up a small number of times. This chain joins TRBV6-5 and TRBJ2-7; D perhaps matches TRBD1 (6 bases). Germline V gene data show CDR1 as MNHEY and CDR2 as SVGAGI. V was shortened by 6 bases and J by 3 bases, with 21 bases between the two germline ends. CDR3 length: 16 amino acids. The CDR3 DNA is TGTGCCAGCAGGACCTCTAGACAGGCCACCAACTACGAGCAGTACTTC. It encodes CASRTSRQATNYEQYF.

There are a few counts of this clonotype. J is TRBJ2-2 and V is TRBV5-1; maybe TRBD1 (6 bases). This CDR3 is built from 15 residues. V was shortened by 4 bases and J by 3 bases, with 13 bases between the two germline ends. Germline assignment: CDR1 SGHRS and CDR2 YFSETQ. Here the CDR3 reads CASSPGQIYTGELFF. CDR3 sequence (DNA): TGCGCCAGCAGCCCCGGACAGATATACACCGGGGAGCTGTTTTTT.

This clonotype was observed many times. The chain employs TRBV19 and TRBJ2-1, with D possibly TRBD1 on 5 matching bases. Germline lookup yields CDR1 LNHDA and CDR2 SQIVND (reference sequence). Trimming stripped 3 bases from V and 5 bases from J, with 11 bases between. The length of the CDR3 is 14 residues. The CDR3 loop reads CASSMGRGDNEQFF. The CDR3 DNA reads TGTGCCAGTAGTATGGGTAGGGGTGACAATGAGCAGTTCTTC.

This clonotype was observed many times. Here the CDR3 DNA reads TGTGCCAGCAGACCTGCGAACACCGGGGAGCTGTTTTTT. As protein: CASRPANTGELFF. The chain carries TRBV6-1 and TRBJ2-2; D ambiguous. CDR1 and CDR2 from the germline V gene are MNHNS and SASEGT. The CDR3 length is 13 residues. The V and J ends lost 6 bases and 0 bases respectively, with 5 bases between them.

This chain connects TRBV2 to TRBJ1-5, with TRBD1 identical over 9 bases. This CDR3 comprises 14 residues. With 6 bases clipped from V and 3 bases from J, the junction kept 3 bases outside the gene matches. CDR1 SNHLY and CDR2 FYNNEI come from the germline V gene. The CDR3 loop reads CASRQGANNQPQHF. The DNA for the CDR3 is TGTGCCAGCAGACAGGGGGCTAACAATCAGCCCCAGCATTTT.

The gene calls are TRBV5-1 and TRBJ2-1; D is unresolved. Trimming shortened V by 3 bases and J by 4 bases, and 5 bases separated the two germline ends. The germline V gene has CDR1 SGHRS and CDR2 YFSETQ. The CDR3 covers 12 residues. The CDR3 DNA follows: TGCGCCAGCAGCTGGGATTACAATGAGCAGTTCTTC. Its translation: CASSWDYNEQFF.

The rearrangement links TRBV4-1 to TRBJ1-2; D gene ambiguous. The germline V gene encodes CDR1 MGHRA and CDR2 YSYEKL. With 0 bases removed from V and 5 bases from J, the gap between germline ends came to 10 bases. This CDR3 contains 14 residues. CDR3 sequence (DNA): TGCGCCAGCAGCCAAGACGGCGGAGCTTATGGCTACACCTTC. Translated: CASSQDGGAYGYTF.

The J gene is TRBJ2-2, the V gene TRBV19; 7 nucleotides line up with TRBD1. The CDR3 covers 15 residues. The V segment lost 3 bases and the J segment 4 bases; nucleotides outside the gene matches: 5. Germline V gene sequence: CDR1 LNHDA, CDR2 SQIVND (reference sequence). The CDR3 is CASSMSNRGTGELFF. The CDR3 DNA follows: TGTGCCAGTAGTATGTCTAACAGGGGCACCGGGGAGCTGTTTTTT.

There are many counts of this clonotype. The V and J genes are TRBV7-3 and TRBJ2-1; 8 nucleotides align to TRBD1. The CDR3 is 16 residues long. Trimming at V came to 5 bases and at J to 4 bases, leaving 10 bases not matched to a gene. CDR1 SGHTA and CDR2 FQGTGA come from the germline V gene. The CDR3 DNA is TGTGCCAGCAGCCCACGCCCGGGACAGGATTACAATGAGCAGTTCTTC. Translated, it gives CASSPRPGQDYNEQFF.

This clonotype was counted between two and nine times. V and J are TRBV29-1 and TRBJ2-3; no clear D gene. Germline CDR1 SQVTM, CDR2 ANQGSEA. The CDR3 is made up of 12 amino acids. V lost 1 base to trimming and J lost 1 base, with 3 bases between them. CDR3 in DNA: TGCAGCGTTGAAGGCGGCACAGATACGCAGTATTTT. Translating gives CSVEGGTDTQYF.

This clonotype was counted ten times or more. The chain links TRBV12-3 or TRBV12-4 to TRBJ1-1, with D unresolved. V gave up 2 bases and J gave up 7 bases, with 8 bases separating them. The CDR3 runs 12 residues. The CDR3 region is CASSLMGNEAFF. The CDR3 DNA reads TGTGCCAGCAGTTTAATGGGAAATGAAGCTTTCTTT.

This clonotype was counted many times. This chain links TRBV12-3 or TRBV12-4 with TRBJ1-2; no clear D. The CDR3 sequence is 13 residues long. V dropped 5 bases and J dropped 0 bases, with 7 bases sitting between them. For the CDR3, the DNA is TGTGCCAGCAGTAAAACAGCTAACTATGGCTACACCTTC. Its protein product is CASSKTANYGYTF.

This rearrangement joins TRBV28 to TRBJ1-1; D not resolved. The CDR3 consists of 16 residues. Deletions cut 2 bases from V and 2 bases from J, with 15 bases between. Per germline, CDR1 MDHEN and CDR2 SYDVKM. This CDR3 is CASSLDNGRANTEAFF. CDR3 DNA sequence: TGTGCCAGCAGTTTAGACAATGGACGGGCCAACACTGAAGCTTTCTTT.

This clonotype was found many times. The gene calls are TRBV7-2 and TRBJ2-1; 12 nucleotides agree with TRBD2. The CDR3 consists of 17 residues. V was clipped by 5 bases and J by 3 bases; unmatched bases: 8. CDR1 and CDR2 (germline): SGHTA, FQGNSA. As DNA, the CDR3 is TGTGCCAGCAGCCCACGCGGGACTAGCGGGTACTACAATGAGCAGTTCTTC. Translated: CASSPRGTSGYYNEQFF.

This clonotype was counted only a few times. The CDR3, as DNA: TGTGCCATCAGTGAGTCGTTAGTCCCCCGACAGGGGGCAGGAGGCAATCAGCCCCAGCATTTT. It yields the protein CAISESLVPRQGAGGNQPQHF. The rearrangement joins TRBV10-3 to TRBJ1-5, with 10 bases fitting TRBD1. Germline V gene data show CDR1 as ENHRY and CDR2 as SYGVKD. V lost 0 bases to trimming and J lost 2 bases; unmatched junction nucleotides: 16. This CDR3 has 21 residues.

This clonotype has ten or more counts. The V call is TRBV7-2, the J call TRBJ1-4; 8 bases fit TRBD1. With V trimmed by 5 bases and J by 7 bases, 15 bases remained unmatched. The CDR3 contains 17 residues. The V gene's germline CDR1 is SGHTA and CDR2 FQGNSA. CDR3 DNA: TGTGCCAGCAGCCGGACAGGGCTTTCTGGTTTGACTGAAAAACTGTTTTTT. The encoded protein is CASSRTGLSGLTEKLFF.

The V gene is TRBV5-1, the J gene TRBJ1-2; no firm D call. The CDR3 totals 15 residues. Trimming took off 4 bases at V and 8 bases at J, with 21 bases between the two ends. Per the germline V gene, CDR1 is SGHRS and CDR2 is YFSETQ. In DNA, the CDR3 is TGCGCCAGCAGCCATGACCGGACGGGTATTAAGGGCTACACCTTC. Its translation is CASSHDRTGIKGYTF.

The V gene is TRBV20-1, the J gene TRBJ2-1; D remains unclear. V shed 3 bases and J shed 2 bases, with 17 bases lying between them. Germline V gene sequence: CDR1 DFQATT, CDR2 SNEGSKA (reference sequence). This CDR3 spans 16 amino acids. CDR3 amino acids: CSARPDSSYPYNEQFF. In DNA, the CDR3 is TGCAGTGCTAGGCCAGATTCTAGTTATCCCTACAATGAGCAGTTCTTC.

The CDR3, as DNA: TGTGTCTGCAGTTTCGGGGGTGGCATACAGCCCCAGCATTTT. It is translated as CVCSFGGGIQPQHF. The rearrangement uses TRBV12-3 or TRBV12-4 and TRBJ1-5; perhaps TRBD1 as D (5 bases). CDR3 size: 14 residues.